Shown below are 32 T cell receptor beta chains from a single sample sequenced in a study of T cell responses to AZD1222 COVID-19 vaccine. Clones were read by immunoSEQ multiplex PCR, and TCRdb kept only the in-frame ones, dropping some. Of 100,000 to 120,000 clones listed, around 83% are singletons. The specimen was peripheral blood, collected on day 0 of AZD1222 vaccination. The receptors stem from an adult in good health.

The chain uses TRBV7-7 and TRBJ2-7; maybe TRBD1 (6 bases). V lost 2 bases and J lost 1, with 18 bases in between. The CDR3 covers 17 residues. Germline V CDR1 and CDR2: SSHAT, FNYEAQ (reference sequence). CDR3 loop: CASSLRVRGRGSYEQYF. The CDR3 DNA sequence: TGTGCCAGCAGCTTACGGGTAAGAGGTAGGGGGTCCTACGAGCAGTACTTC.

CDR3 sequence reads: CASSLVPLAGGPYNEQFF. DNA of the CDR3: TGTGCCAGCAGCTTAGTTCCTTTAGCGGGGGGGCCTTACAATGAGCAGTTCTTC. J is TRBJ2-1 and V is TRBV7-2; 11 bases agree with TRBD2. Germline V CDR1 and CDR2: SGHTA, FQGNSA. There are 18 residues in the CDR3. Losses at the gene ends were 1 base for V and 4 bases for J; bases not matched to a gene: 9.

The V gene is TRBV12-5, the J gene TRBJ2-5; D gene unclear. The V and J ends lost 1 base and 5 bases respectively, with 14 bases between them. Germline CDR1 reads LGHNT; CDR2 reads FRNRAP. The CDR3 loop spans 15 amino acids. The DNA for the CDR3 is TGTGCTAGTGGTTTGGGTGTGGGCCGTGAGGAGACCCAGTACTTC. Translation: CASGLGVGREETQYF.

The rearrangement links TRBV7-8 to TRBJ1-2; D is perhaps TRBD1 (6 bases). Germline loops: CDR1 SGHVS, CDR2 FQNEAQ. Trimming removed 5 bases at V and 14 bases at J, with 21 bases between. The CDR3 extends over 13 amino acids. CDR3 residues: CASSNRQVSTQTF. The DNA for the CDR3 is TGTGCCAGCAGCAACCGACAGGTTTCCACTCAGACCTTC.

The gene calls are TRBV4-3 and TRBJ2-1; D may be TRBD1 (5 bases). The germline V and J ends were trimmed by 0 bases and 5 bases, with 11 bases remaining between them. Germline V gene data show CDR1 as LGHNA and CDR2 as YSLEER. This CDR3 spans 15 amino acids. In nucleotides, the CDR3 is TGCGCCAGCAGCCAAGAAGGGGCGCGAAACAATGAGCAGTTCTTC. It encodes CASSQEGARNNEQFF.

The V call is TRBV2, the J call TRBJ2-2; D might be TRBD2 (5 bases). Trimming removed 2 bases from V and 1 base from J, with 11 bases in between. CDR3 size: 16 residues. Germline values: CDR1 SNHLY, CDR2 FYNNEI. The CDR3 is CASSELGVENTGELFF. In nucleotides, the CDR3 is TGTGCCAGCAGTGAACTCGGGGTTGAGAACACCGGGGAGCTGTTTTTT.

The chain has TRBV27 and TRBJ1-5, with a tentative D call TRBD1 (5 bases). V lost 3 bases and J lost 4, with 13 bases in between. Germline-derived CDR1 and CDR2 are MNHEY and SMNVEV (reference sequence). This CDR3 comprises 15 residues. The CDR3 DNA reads TGTGCCAGCAGTTTTTCAGGGAAGCTAAATCAGCCCCAGCATTTT. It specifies CASSFSGKLNQPQHF.

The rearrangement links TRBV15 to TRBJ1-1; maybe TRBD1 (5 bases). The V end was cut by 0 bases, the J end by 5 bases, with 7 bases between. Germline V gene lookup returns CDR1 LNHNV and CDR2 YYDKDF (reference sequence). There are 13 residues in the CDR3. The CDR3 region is CATSRDGGTEAFF. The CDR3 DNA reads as TGTGCCACCAGCAGAGATGGGGGGACTGAAGCTTTCTTT.

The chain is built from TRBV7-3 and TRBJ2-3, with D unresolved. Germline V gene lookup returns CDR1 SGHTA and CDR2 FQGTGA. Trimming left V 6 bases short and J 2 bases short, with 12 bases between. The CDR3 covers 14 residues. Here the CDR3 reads CASSASRVTDTQYF. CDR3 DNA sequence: TGTGCCAGCAGTGCATCGAGAGTCACAGATACGCAGTATTTT.

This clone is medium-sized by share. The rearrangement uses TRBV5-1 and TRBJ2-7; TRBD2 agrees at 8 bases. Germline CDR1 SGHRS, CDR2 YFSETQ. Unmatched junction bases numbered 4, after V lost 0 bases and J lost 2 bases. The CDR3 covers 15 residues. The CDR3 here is CASSLASGPTYEQYF. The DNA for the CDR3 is TGCGCCAGCAGCTTGGCTAGCGGGCCAACCTACGAGCAGTACTTC.

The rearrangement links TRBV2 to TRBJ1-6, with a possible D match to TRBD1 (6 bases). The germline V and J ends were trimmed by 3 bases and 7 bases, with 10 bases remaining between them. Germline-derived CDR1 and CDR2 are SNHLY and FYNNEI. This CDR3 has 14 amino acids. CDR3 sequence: CASSDGQGNSPLHF. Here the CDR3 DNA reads TGTGCCAGCAGTGATGGGCAGGGGAATTCACCCCTCCACTTT.

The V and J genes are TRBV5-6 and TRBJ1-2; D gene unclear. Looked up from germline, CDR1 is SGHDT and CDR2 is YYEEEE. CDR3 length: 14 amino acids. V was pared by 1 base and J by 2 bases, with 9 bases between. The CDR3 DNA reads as TGTGCCAGCAGCTTGATCGAATCGAACTATGGCTACACCTTC. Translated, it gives CASSLIESNYGYTF.

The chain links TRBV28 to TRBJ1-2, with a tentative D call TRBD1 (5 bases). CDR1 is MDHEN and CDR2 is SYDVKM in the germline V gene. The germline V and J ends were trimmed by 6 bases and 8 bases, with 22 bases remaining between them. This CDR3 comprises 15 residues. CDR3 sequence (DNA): TGTGCCAGCAGCTCCCCGGGTGTCGGGGCGGGAGGCTACACCTTC. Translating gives CASSSPGVGAGGYTF.

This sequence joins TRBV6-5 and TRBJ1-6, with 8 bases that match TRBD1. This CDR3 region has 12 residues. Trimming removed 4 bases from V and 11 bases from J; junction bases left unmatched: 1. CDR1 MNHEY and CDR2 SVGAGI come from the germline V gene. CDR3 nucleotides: TGTGCCAGCAGTTGGACAGGGACACCCCTCCACTTT. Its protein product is CASSWTGTPLHF.

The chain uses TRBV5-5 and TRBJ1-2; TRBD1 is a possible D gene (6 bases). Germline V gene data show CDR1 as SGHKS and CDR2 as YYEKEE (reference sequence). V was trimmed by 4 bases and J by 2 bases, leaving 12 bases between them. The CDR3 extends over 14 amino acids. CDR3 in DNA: TGTGCCAGCAGCAAGGGACACCCGAACTATGGCTACACCTTC. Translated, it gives CASSKGHPNYGYTF.

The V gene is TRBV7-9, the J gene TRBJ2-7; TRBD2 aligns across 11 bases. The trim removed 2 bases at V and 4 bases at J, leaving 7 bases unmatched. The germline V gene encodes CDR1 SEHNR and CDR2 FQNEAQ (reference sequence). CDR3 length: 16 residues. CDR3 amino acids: CASSLSLAGGAYEQYF. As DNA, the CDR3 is TGTGCCAGCAGCTTAAGCCTAGCGGGGGGCGCATACGAGCAGTACTTC. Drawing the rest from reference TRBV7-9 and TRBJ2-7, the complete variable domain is DTGVSQNPRHKITKRGQNVTFRCDPISEHNRLYWYRQTLGQGPEFLTYFQNEAQLEKSRLLSDRFSAERPKGSFSTLEIQRTEQGDSAMYLCASSLSLAGGAYEQYFGPGTRLTVT.

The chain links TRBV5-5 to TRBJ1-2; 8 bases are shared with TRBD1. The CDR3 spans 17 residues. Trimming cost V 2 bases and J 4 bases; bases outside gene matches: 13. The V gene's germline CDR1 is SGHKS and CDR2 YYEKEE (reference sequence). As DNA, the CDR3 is TGTGCCAGCAGCTTATATCCTGGGACAGGAAACTTCTATGGCTACACCTTC. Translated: CASSLYPGTGNFYGYTF.

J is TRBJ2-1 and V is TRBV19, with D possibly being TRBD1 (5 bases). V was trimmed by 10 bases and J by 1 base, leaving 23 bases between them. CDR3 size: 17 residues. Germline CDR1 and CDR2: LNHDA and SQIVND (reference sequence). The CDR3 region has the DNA TGTGCCACTCAACCCAGGGCACTTACCTTTTCCTACAATGAGCAGTTCTTC. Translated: CATQPRALTFSYNEQFF.

The CDR3 region has the DNA TGTGCCAGTTCCACTACAGGGGGCAATTCACCCCTCCACTTT. Translated: CASSTTGGNSPLHF. The V and J genes are TRBV19 and TRBJ1-6, with 9 bases aligning to TRBD1. The junction had 6 bases not matched to a gene; V was cut back by 8 bases and J by 7 bases. The germline V gene encodes CDR1 LNHDA and CDR2 SQIVND (reference sequence). This CDR3 spans 14 amino acids.

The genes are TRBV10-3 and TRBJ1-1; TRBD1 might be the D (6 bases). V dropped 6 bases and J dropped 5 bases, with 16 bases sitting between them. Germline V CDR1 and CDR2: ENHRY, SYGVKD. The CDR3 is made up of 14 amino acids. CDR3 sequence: CAIRAGGRGTEAFF. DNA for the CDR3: TGTGCCATCAGAGCGGGGGGGCGCGGGACTGAAGCTTTCTTT.

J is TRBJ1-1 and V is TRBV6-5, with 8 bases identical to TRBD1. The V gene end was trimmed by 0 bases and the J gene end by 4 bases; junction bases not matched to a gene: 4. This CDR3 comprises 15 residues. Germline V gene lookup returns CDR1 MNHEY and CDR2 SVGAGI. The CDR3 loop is CASSYSQGAVTEAFF. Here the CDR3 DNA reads TGTGCCAGCAGTTACTCCCAGGGGGCGGTCACTGAAGCTTTCTTT.

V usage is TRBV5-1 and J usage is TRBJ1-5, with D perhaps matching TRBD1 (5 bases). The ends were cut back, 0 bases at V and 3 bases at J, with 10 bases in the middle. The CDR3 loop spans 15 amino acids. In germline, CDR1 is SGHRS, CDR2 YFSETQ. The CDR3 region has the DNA TGCGCCAGCAGCTTGGAAGGGGCTGACAATCAGCCCCAGCATTTT. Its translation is CASSLEGADNQPQHF.

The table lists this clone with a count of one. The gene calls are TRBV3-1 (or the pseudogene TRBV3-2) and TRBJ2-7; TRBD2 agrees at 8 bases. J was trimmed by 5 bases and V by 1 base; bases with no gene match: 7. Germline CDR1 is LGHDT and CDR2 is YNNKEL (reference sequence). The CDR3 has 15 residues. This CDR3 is CASSQGSGVGDEQYF. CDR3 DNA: TGTGCCAGCAGCCAAGGTAGCGGGGTCGGCGACGAGCAGTACTTC.

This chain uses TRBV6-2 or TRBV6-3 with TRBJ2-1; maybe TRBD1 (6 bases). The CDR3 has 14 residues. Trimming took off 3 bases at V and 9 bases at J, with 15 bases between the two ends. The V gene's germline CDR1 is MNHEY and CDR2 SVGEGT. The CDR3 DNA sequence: TGTGCCAGCAGTTATCGTGGGGAAGGGGGTGAGCAGTTCTTC. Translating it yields CASSYRGEGGEQFF.

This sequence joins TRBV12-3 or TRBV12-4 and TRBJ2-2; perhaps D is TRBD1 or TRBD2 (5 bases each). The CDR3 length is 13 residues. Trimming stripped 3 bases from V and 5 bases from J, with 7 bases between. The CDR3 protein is CASSLGVTGELFF. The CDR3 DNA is TGTGCCAGCAGTTTGGGGGTTACCGGGGAGCTGTTTTTT.

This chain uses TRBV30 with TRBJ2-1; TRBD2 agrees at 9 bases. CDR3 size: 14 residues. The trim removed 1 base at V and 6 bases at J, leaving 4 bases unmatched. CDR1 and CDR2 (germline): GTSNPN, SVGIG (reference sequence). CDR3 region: CAWSASGGPNEQFF. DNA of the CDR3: TGTGCCTGGAGTGCCAGCGGGGGGCCCAATGAGCAGTTCTTC.

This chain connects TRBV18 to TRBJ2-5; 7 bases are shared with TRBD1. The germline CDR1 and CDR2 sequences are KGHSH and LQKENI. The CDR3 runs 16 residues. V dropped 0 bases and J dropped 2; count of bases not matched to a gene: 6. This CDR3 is CASSPPTGYEQETQYF. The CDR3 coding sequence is TGTGCCAGCTCACCACCGACAGGGTATGAGCAAGAGACCCAGTACTTC.

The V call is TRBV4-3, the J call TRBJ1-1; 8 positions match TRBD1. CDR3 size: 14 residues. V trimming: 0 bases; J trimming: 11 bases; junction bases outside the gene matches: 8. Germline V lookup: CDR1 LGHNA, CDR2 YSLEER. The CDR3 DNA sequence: TGCGCCAGCAGCCAAGATCCCCGGGACAGGTTGGCTTTCTTT. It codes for CASSQDPRDRLAFF.

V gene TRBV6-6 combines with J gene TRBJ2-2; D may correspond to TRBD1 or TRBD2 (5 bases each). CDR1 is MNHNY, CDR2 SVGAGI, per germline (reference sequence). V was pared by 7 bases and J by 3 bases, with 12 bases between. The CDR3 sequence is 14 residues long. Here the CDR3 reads CASINRRDTGELFF. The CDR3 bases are TGTGCCAGCATAAACAGGCGGGACACCGGGGAGCTGTTTTTT.

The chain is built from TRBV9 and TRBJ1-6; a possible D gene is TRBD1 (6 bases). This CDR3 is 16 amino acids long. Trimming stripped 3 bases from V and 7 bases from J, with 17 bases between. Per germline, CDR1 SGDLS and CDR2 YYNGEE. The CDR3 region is CASSASYRVENSPLHF. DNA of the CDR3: TGTGCCAGCAGCGCCAGTTACAGGGTGGAAAATTCACCCCTCCACTTT.

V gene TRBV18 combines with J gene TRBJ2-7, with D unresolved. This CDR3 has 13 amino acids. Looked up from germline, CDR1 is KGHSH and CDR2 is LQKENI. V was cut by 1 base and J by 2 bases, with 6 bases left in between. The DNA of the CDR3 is TGTGCCAGCTCACCACAAAAAACCTACGAGCAGTACTTC. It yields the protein CASSPQKTYEQYF.

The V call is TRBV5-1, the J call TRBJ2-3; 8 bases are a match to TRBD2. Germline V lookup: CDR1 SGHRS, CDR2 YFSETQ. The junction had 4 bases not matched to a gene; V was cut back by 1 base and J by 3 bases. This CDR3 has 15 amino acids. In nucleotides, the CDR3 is TGCGCCAGCAGCTTGACTAGCGGTATAACAGATACGCAGTATTTT. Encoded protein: CASSLTSGITDTQYF.